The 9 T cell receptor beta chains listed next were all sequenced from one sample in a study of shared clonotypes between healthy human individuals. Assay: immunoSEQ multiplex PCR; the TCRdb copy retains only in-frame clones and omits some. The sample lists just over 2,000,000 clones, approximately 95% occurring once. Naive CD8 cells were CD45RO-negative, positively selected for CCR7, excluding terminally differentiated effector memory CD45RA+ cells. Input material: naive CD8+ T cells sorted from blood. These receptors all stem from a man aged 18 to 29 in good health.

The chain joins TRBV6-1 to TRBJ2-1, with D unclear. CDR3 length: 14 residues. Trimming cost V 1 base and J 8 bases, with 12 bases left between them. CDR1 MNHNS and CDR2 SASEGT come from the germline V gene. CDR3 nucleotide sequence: TGTGCCAGCAGTGAAGTTAGTTTGCTCGATGAGCAGTTCTTC. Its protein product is CASSEVSLLDEQFF.

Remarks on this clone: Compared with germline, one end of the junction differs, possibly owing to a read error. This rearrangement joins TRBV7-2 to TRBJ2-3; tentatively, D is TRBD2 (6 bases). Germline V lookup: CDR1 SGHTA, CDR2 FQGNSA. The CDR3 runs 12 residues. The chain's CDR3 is CASSLTGVEQNF. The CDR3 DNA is TGTGCCAGCAGCTTAACGGGGGTAGAACAGAATTTT.

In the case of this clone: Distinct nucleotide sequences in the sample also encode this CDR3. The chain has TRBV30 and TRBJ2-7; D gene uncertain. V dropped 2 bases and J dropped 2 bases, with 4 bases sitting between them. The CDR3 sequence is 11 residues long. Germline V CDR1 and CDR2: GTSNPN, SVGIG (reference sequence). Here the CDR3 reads CAWSIAYEQYF. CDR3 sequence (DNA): TGTGCCTGGAGTATAGCCTACGAGCAGTACTTC.

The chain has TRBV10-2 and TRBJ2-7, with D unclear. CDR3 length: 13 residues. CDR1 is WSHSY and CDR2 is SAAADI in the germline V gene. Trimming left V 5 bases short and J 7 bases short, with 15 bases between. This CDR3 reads CASSLSFGQEQYF. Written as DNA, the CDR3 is TGCGCCAGCAGTTTATCTTTCGGCCAGGAGCAGTACTTC.

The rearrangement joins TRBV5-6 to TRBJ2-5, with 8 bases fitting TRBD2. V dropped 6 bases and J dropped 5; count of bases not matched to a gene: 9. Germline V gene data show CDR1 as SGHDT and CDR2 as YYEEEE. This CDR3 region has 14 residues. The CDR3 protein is CASTDGLAGETQYF. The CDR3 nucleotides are TGTGCCAGCACCGATGGACTAGCAGGGGAGACCCAGTACTTC. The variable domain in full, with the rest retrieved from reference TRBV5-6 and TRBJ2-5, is DAGVTQSPTHLIKTRGQQVTLRCSPKSGHDTVSWYQQALGQGPQFIFQYYEEEERQRGNFPDRFSGHQFPNYSSELNVNALLLGDSALYLCASTDGLAGETQYFGPGTRLLVL.

CDR3 in DNA: TGCAGCGTCACCGAACCCTACCGGGCTACTGCCATTTCCTACGAGCAGTACTTC. Protein product: CSVTEPYRATAISYEQYF. The V gene is TRBV29-1, the J gene TRBJ2-7; no reliable D call. CDR1 and CDR2 (germline): SQVTM, ANQGSEA. V shed 6 bases and J shed 1 base, with 28 bases lying between them. CDR3 length: 18 amino acids.

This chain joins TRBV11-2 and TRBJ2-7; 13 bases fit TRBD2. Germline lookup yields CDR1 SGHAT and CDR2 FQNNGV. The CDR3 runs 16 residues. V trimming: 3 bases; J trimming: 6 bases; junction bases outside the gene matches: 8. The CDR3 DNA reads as TGTGCCAGCAGCTTGGGTAGCGGACTAGCGGGAGTCGAGCAGTACTTC. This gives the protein CASSLGSGLAGVEQYF.

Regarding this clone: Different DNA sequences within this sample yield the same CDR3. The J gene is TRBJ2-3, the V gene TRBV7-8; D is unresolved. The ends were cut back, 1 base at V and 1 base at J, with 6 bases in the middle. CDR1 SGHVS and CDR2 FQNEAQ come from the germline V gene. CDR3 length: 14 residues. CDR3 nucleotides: TGTGCCAGCAGCTTAGGTGCGGGCACAGATACGCAGTATTTT. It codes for CASSLGAGTDTQYF.

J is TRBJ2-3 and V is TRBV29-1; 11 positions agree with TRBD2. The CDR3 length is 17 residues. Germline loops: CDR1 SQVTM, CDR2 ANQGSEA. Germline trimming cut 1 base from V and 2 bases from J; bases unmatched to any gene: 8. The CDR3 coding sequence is TGCAGCGTTGAAGGCGAGGGTAGCGGGGGGGCCACAGATACGCAGTATTTT. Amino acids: CSVEGEGSGGATDTQYF.